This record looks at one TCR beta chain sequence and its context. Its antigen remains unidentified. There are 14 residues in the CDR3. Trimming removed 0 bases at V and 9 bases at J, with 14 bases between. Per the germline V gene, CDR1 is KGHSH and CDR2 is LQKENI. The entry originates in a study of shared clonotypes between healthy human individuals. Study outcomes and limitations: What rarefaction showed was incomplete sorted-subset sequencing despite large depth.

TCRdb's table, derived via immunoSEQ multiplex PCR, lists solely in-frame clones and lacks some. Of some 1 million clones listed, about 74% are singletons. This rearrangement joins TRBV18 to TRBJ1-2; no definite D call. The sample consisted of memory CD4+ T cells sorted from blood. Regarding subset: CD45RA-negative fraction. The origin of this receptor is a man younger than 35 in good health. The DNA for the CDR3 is TGTGCCAGCTCACCACCCAGTCAGGCGTGGAGCTACACCTTC. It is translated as CASSPPSQAWSYTF.